This TCR beta chain stems from a study of blood T cell repertoires in COVID-19. Overall study: What the recovered Cohort 3 donors had was two negative PCRs, clearance, or symptom resolution. Both acute and convalescent COVID-19 samples were obtained from the United States, Italy and Spain.

V lost 0 bases to trimming and J lost 8 bases, with 8 bases between them. The CDR3 is made up of 13 amino acids. Germline assignment: CDR1 SGHDN and CDR2 FVKESK. Only in-frame clones appear in the TCRdb table, and some are missing; sequencing was by immunoSEQ multiplex PCR. The sample includes approximately 360,000 clones, approximately 89% of them seen just once. The chain links TRBV14 to TRBJ1-5; the D is unclear. The receptor's source is a man aged 40-50 years in a cohort exposed to, infected with or recovered from COVID-19 (not recorded which). Sequencing was carried out using PBMCs or T cells enriched from blood (not recorded which). The CDR3 nucleotides read TGTGCCAGCAGCCAAGATTGGAGGGAGCCCCAGCATTTT. Protein: CASSQDWREPQHF.